This passage covers 9 T cell receptor beta chains from one sample sequenced in a study of blood T cell repertoires in COVID-19. Using immunoSEQ multiplex PCR, the repertoire was profiled, and TCRdb retains in-frame clones only, with some absent. The sample holds more than 55,000 clones, roughly 90% seen once. The sequenced sample was peripheral blood. These TCRs come from an elderly man with acute or convalescent COVID-19.

The genes are TRBV5-1 and TRBJ2-1; 11 nucleotides agree with TRBD1. CDR3 length: 14 amino acids. Germline CDR1 reads SGHRS; CDR2 reads YFSETQ. Unmatched junction bases numbered 5, after V lost 4 bases and J lost 8 bases. The CDR3 region is CASSQGQGAHEQFF. Here the CDR3 DNA reads TGCGCCAGCAGCCAAGGACAGGGGGCACATGAGCAGTTCTTC.

This sequence joins TRBV3-1 (or the pseudogene TRBV3-2) and TRBJ1-2, with 8 bases aligning to TRBD1. Looked up from germline, CDR1 is LGHDT and CDR2 is YNNKEL (reference sequence). The CDR3 spans 14 residues. With 4 bases clipped from V and 4 bases from J, the junction kept 5 bases outside the gene matches. CDR3 DNA sequence: TGTGCCAGCAGCCTGACCGGACAGGGCTATGGCTACACCTTC. As protein: CASSLTGQGYGYTF.

As DNA, the CDR3 is TGTGCCAGCAGCGTAGAGCTCCGAGGGAACTATGGCTACACCTTC. Translating it yields CASSVELRGNYGYTF. J is TRBJ1-2 and V is TRBV9, with D uncertain. The germline CDR1 and CDR2 sequences are SGDLS and YYNGEE. The CDR3 is 15 amino acids. V lost 0 bases, J lost 2 bases, and 11 bases lay in between. Variable domain in full (rest from reference TRBV9 and TRBJ1-2): DSGVTQTPKHLITATGQRVTLRCSPRSGDLSVYWYQQSLDQGLQFLIQYYNGEERAKGNILERFSAQQFPDLHSELNLSSLELGDSALYFCASSVELRGNYGYTFGSGTRLTVV.

V usage is TRBV5-1 and J usage is TRBJ2-2; TRBD1 matches 10 bases. Germline CDR1 reads SGHRS; CDR2 reads YFSETQ. CDR3 size: 15 residues. Trimming removed 3 bases from V and 4 bases from J; junction bases left unmatched: 3. CDR3 sequence reads: CASSSRTGGTGELFF. CDR3 in DNA: TGCGCCAGCAGCTCCCGGACAGGGGGCACCGGGGAGCTGTTTTTT. The variable domain in full, with the rest retrieved from reference TRBV5-1 and TRBJ2-2, is KAGVTQTPRYLIKTRGQQVTLSCSPISGHRSVSWYQQTPGQGLQFLFEYFSETQRNKGNFPGRFSGRQFSNSRSEMNVSTLELGDSALYLCASSSRTGGTGELFFGEGSRLTVL.

As regards this clone: The junction differs from germline at one of its ends, possibly a read error. The V gene is TRBV20-1, the J gene TRBJ2-5; the match to TRBD2 covers 8 bases. Germline values: CDR1 DFQATT, CDR2 SNEGSKA (reference sequence). The CDR3 loop spans 11 amino acids. This CDR3 reads CSARAGTRGNF. DNA for the CDR3: TGCAGTGCTAGAGCCGGGACTAGGGGAAACTTC.

This clone came up a few times. The chain links TRBV24-1 to TRBJ2-3; D is unclear. The CDR3 runs 12 residues. Germline CDR1 reads KGHDR; CDR2 reads SFDVKD. V was trimmed by 1 base and J by 7 bases, leaving 5 bases between them. CDR3 loop: CATSDFAYTQYF. CDR3 DNA sequence: TGTGCCACCAGTGATTTTGCGTATACGCAGTATTTT.

CDR3 protein: CASSLGQGNEQYF. CDR3 bases: TGCGCCAGCAGCTTGGGGCAGGGGAACGAGCAGTACTTC. V is TRBV5-1 and J is TRBJ2-7, with D perhaps TRBD1 (6 bases). V gave up 0 bases and J gave up 5 bases, with 9 bases separating them. CDR1 and CDR2 (germline): SGHRS, YFSETQ. The CDR3 is made up of 13 amino acids.

This chain uses TRBV11-2 with TRBJ2-6; TRBD1 aligns across 12 bases. With V trimmed by 3 bases and J by 12 bases, 9 bases remained unmatched. Germline CDR1 is SGHAT and CDR2 is FQNNGV. This CDR3 contains 16 residues. The CDR3 spells CASSFPGDRGRGVLTF. In DNA, the CDR3 is TGTGCCAGCAGCTTCCCGGGGGACAGGGGGCGCGGCGTCCTGACTTTC. The whole variable domain, remainder taken from reference TRBV11-2 and TRBJ2-6, is EAGVAQSPRYKIIEKRQSVAFWCNPISGHATLYWYQQILGQGPKLLIQFQNNGVVDDSQLPKDRFSAERLKGVDSTLKIQPAKLEDSAVYLCASSFPGDRGRGVLTFGAGSRLTVL.

This CDR3 is CASSPGQGKGSYNEQFF. The CDR3 DNA sequence: TGTGCCAGCAGCCCGGGACAGGGGAAGGGATCCTACAATGAGCAGTTCTTC. This rearrangement joins TRBV9 to TRBJ2-1; 10 nucleotides align to TRBD1. V lost 4 bases and J lost 1; bases outside the gene matches: 8. The CDR3 contains 17 residues. CDR1 SGDLS and CDR2 YYNGEE come from the germline V gene. The full variable domain, with the rest looked up from reference TRBV9 and TRBJ2-1, is DSGVTQTPKHLITATGQRVTLRCSPRSGDLSVYWYQQSLDQGLQFLIQYYNGEERAKGNILERFSAQQFPDLHSELNLSSLELGDSALYFCASSPGQGKGSYNEQFFGPGTRLTVL.